Below, 11 T cell receptor beta chains from the same sample are listed, as sequenced in a study of shared clonotypes between healthy human individuals. The naive CD8 subset, CD45RO-negative cells positively selected for CCR7, excluded terminally differentiated effector memory CD45RA+ cells. Clones were read by immunoSEQ multiplex PCR, and TCRdb kept only the in-frame ones, dropping some. The top ten hold more than 0.9% of the sample, which has about 1,800,000 clones, about 95% seen once. The sample taken for sequencing was naive CD8+ T cells sorted from blood. These receptors were taken from a man aged 18 to 30 in good health.

CDR3 nucleotide sequence: TGTGCCAGCAGCTTAGATGCGACAGGGACTAGCGGGACCCAGTACTTC. This gives the protein CASSLDATGTSGTQYF. V usage is TRBV7-9 and J usage is TRBJ2-4, with 11 bases identical to TRBD2. TRBJ2-5 matches the DNA end more closely, so the J call is doubtful. Germline CDR1 is SEHNR and CDR2 is FQNEAQ (reference sequence). The CDR3 extends over 16 amino acids.

The genes are TRBV9 and TRBJ1-2, with D unresolved. V lost 4 bases, J lost 2 bases, and 9 bases lay in between. Germline values: CDR1 SGDLS, CDR2 YYNGEE. The CDR3 is made up of 13 amino acids. In nucleotides, the CDR3 is TGTGCCAGCAGCCCGGCACAGAACTATGGCTACACCTTC. It is translated as CASSPAQNYGYTF.

The CDR3 spells CASSLMARGSYEQYF. CDR3 nucleotide sequence: TGTGCCAGCAGTTTAATGGCCAGGGGGTCCTACGAGCAGTACTTC. This chain uses TRBV27 with TRBJ2-7; TRBD1 aligns across 7 bases. Trimming cost V 2 bases and J 1 base; bases outside gene matches: 5. CDR1 and CDR2 from the germline V gene are MNHEY and SMNVEV (reference sequence). CDR3 length equals 15 residues.

The chain has TRBV4-1 and TRBJ2-1; tentative D call: TRBD2 (7 bases). CDR1 is MGHRA, CDR2 YSYEKL, per germline. The CDR3 loop spans 16 amino acids. V was shortened by 8 bases and J by 5 bases, with 22 bases between the two germline ends. CDR3 protein: CASSAYRDGGHNEQFF. Written as DNA, the CDR3 is TGCGCCAGCTCCGCCTACCGGGACGGGGGGCACAATGAGCAGTTCTTC.

The chain employs TRBV5-6 and TRBJ1-2; possible D gene TRBD1, 6 bases. Trimming shortened V by 5 bases and J by 4 bases, and 12 bases separated the two germline ends. CDR1 is SGHDT, CDR2 YYEEEE, per germline. The CDR3 consists of 13 residues. In DNA form, the CDR3 reads TGTGCCAGCAGTGCTACAGGGACCTATGGCTACACCTTC. Translating it yields CASSATGTYGYTF.

J is TRBJ2-1 and V is TRBV7-2; possible D gene TRBD2, 6 bases. The germline CDR1 and CDR2 sequences are SGHTA and FQGNSA. The length of the CDR3 is 19 residues. The V end was cut by 1 base, the J end by 4 bases, with 23 bases between. The CDR3 bases are TGTGCCAGCAGCTTAGTCGAGGTAGCGGAAAAGGCGGGTTACAATGAGCAGTTCTTC. Translating gives CASSLVEVAEKAGYNEQFF.

The chain links TRBV30 to TRBJ2-1; 8 nucleotides agree with TRBD2. The CDR3 is 13 amino acids. V lost 8 bases, J lost 8 bases, and 11 bases stayed unmatched. The germline V gene has CDR1 GTSNPN and CDR2 SVGIG (reference sequence). The CDR3 nucleotides read TGTGCCGTAGCGGGGTCCAACTTCCATGAGCAGTTCTTC. Protein sequence: CAVAGSNFHEQFF. Looking up the rest from reference TRBV30 and TRBJ2-1 gives the full variable domain: SQTIHQWPATLVQPVGSPLSLECTVEGTSNPNLYWYRQAAGRGLQLLFYSVGIGQISSEVPQNLSASRPQDRQFILSSKKLLLSDSGFYLCAVAGSNFHEQFFGPGTRLTVL.

V is TRBV5-4 and J is TRBJ2-7, with TRBD2 matching 9 bases. V shed 4 bases and J 3 bases; nucleotides not matched to a gene: 8. CDR1 and CDR2 from the germline V gene are SGHNT and YYREEE (reference sequence). The CDR3 loop spans 15 amino acids. For the CDR3, the DNA is TGTGCCAGCAGCGCTTTCGGAGCGGGGGGCTACGAGCAGTACTTC. It encodes CASSAFGAGGYEQYF.

About this clone: The sample contains more than one DNA sequence encoding this CDR3. The gene calls are TRBV5-6 and TRBJ2-3, with TRBD2 matching over 9 bases. The CDR3 covers 16 residues. The V gene end was trimmed by 0 bases and the J gene end by 2 bases; junction bases not matched to a gene: 4. The germline CDR1 and CDR2 sequences are SGHDT and YYEEEE. CDR3 sequence (DNA): TGTGCCAGCAGCTTGGAGCTAGCGGGGATCACAGATACGCAGTATTTT. It specifies CASSLELAGITDTQYF.

The chain carries TRBV5-4 and TRBJ1-2; 8 nucleotides match TRBD1. Germline CDR1 is SGHNT and CDR2 is YYREEE (reference sequence). V shed 0 bases, J shed 2 bases, and the junction held 3 bases outside the gene matches. The CDR3 loop spans 15 amino acids. CDR3 in amino acids: CASSLAQGANYGYTF. In DNA form, the CDR3 reads TGTGCCAGCAGCTTGGCCCAGGGGGCGAACTATGGCTACACCTTC. Supplemented by reference TRBV5-4 and TRBJ1-2, the full variable domain reads ETGVTQSPTHLIKTRGQQVTLRCSSQSGHNTVSWYQQALGQGPQFIFQYYREEENGRGNFPPRFSGLQFPNYSSELNVNALELDDSALYLCASSLAQGANYGYTFGSGTRLTVV.

V gene TRBV27 combines with J gene TRBJ2-6; D is unresolved. The germline CDR1 and CDR2 sequences are MNHEY and SMNVEV (reference sequence). The CDR3 is made up of 16 amino acids. Trimming took off 1 base at V and 0 bases at J, with 7 bases between the two ends. CDR3 in DNA: TGTGCCAGCAGTTTATTGGATCCCTCTGGGGCCAACGTCCTGACTTTC. Translating gives CASSLLDPSGANVLTF.